Listed here are 26 T cell receptor beta chains from one sample, sequenced in a study of blood T cell repertoires in COVID-19. Only in-frame clones appear in the TCRdb table, and some are missing; sequencing was by immunoSEQ multiplex PCR. The data show under 150,000 clones, roughly 90% seen once. Input material: peripheral blood. The receptors come from a man aged 50 to 60 with active or convalescent COVID-19.

The chain employs TRBV3-1 (or the pseudogene TRBV3-2) and TRBJ2-2; 10 positions agree with TRBD2. CDR3 length equals 21 residues. With 0 bases clipped from V and 2 bases from J, the junction kept 15 bases outside the gene matches. The germline V gene encodes CDR1 LGHDT and CDR2 YNNKEL (reference sequence). The CDR3 DNA reads TGTGCCAGCAGCCAAGAGGGTGGTGTTGTGCTAGCGGGAGTTAACACCGGGGAGCTGTTTTTT. Amino acid sequence: CASSQEGGVVLAGVNTGELFF.

In its sample, this clone was seen once. This rearrangement joins TRBV15 to TRBJ1-4; 9 bases agree with TRBD1. Germline V CDR1 and CDR2: LNHNV, YYDKDF (reference sequence). The CDR3 covers 17 residues. With V trimmed by 3 bases and J by 0 bases, 5 bases remained unmatched. The DNA of the CDR3 is TGTGCCACCAGCAGGGACAGGGGACTTTCAACTAATGAAAAACTGTTTTTT. Translating it yields CATSRDRGLSTNEKLFF.

The V and J genes are TRBV19 and TRBJ2-3; 13 positions match TRBD2. J lost 5 bases, V lost 5 bases, and 7 bases had no gene match. There are 16 residues in the CDR3. Germline values: CDR1 LNHDA, CDR2 SQIVND (reference sequence). The CDR3 region is CASSPLRTSGGDTQYF. DNA for the CDR3: TGTGCCAGTAGTCCCCTCAGGACTAGCGGGGGAGATACGCAGTATTTT.

This chain joins TRBV29-1 and TRBJ2-7; TRBD2 matches 11 bases. CDR1 is SQVTM and CDR2 is ANQGSEA in the germline V gene. V shed 0 bases, J shed 3 bases, and the junction held 4 bases outside the gene matches. The CDR3 covers 15 residues. CDR3 in DNA: TGCAGCGTTGAAGAAGGGACTAGCGGAGACTACGAGCAGTACTTC. Its translation: CSVEEGTSGDYEQYF.

The CDR3 bases are TGTGCCAGCAGTTTAATGGGGATGGGGACAGGGGAAGATCAGCCCCAGCATTTT. This translates into CASSLMGMGTGEDQPQHF. This chain joins TRBV27 and TRBJ1-5, with 10 bases lining up with TRBD1. The CDR3 totals 18 residues. J gave up 5 bases and V 2 bases, and 12 bases lay outside the gene matches. CDR1 and CDR2 (germline): MNHEY, SMNVEV (reference sequence).

V gene TRBV19 combines with J gene TRBJ1-5; 11 bases align to TRBD1. From germline, CDR1 is LNHDA and CDR2 SQIVND (reference sequence). Trimming took 6 bases from V and 4 from J; bases not matched to a gene: 5. This CDR3 contains 15 residues. The CDR3 bases are TGTGCCAGTAGCCAGGACAGGGGGCGAAATCAGCCCCAGCATTTT. Amino acids: CASSQDRGRNQPQHF.

In nucleotides, the CDR3 is TGTGCCAGCAGACTAGGGACAGGGGGCGGTGGCTACACCTTC. Translation: CASRLGTGGGGYTF. The chain couples TRBV27 to TRBJ1-2, with 12 bases matching TRBD1. Per germline, CDR1 MNHEY and CDR2 SMNVEV (reference sequence). This CDR3 region has 14 residues. The V and J ends lost 6 bases and 7 bases, in that order; junction bases with no gene match: 6.

The chain recombines TRBV6-1 with TRBJ1-5, with TRBD1 matching over 9 bases. The CDR3 runs 14 residues. CDR1 and CDR2 from the germline V gene are MNHNS and SASEGT. J was trimmed by 3 bases and V by 4 bases; bases with no gene match: 1. Here the CDR3 reads CASSAQGANQPQHF. The DNA for the CDR3 is TGTGCCAGCAGTGCACAGGGGGCCAATCAGCCCCAGCATTTT.

J is TRBJ1-3 and V is TRBV3-1 (or the pseudogene TRBV3-2), with a possible D match to TRBD1 (5 bases). Trimming shortened V by 1 base and J by 4 bases, and 11 bases separated the two germline ends. The CDR3 spans 15 residues. Germline V CDR1 and CDR2: LGHDT, YNNKEL (reference sequence). CDR3 region: CASSQVGGGGNTIYF. In DNA form, the CDR3 reads TGTGCCAGCAGCCAAGTCGGGGGGGGAGGAAACACCATATATTTT.

The chain recombines TRBV19 with TRBJ1-1, with D maybe TRBD1 (6 bases). The CDR3 has 17 amino acids. Trimming stripped 0 bases from V and 1 base from J, with 15 bases between. Germline CDR1 is LNHDA and CDR2 is SQIVND (reference sequence). This CDR3 is CASSIDLLGQSNTEAFF. The DNA of the CDR3 is TGTGCCAGTAGTATAGATCTTCTCGGACAGTCGAACACTGAAGCTTTCTTT.

The chain is built from TRBV12-3 or TRBV12-4 and TRBJ1-3, with TRBD1 identical over 8 bases. With 8 bases clipped from V and 3 bases from J, the junction kept 3 bases outside the gene matches. This CDR3 spans 13 amino acids. For the CDR3, the DNA is TGTGCCAGCGTACAGGGGGTTGGAAACACCATATATTTT. Its translation: CASVQGVGNTIYF.

The genes are TRBV6-5 and TRBJ2-7; 9 positions agree with TRBD2. The CDR3 is 15 residues long. Germline CDR1 and CDR2: MNHEY and SVGAGI. With V trimmed by 7 bases and J by 3 bases, 10 bases remained unmatched. CDR3 loop: CASTASGRLLYEQYF. Written as DNA, the CDR3 is TGTGCCAGCACGGCCAGCGGGAGGCTCCTCTACGAGCAGTACTTC.

This clone was recorded a few times. As DNA, the CDR3 is TGTGCCAGCAGCTTGGCCGGGACAGGGATGTCACCCCTCCACTTT. The encoded protein is CASSLAGTGMSPLHF. V is TRBV5-6 and J is TRBJ1-6; TRBD1 matches at 9 bases. Germline assignment: CDR1 SGHDT and CDR2 YYEEEE. The CDR3 is 15 amino acids. Unmatched junction bases numbered 5, after V lost 0 bases and J lost 10 bases.

J is TRBJ1-4 and V is TRBV19, with D maybe TRBD1 (5 bases). V lost 5 bases and J 5 bases, leaving 9 bases between the germline ends. The CDR3 runs to 13 residues. Germline CDR1 and CDR2: LNHDA and SQIVND (reference sequence). This CDR3 is CASSQDKNEKLFF. CDR3 coding DNA: TGTGCCAGTAGTCAGGACAAAAATGAAAAACTGTTTTTT.

The genes are TRBV18 and TRBJ1-5, with D possibly TRBD1 on 6 matching bases. The CDR3 covers 15 residues. The V end was cut by 3 bases, the J end by 0 bases, with 9 bases between. Germline lookup yields CDR1 KGHSH and CDR2 LQKENI. The CDR3 nucleotides read TGTGCCAGCTCACCCCAGGGGAATAGCAATCAGCCCCAGCATTTT. Protein product: CASSPQGNSNQPQHF.

The chain carries TRBV7-9 and TRBJ2-3, with 13 nucleotides matching TRBD2. Looked up from germline, CDR1 is SEHNR and CDR2 is FQNEAQ (reference sequence). The CDR3 has 15 amino acids. V trimming: 7 bases; J trimming: 3 bases; junction bases outside the gene matches: 4. CDR3 sequence reads: CASTGLAGVTDTQYF. The CDR3 region has the DNA TGTGCCAGCACCGGACTAGCGGGAGTGACAGATACGCAGTATTTT.

The chain carries TRBV7-8 and TRBJ2-1; D is possibly TRBD2 (6 bases). CDR1 is SGHVS and CDR2 is FQNEAQ in the germline V gene. Between the trimmed V and J ends, which lost 1 base and 4 bases, there was a span of 14 bases. The CDR3 is 16 amino acids. In nucleotides, the CDR3 is TGTGCCAGCAGCTTAGACCAAGGAGGGTCGTACAATGAGCAGTTCTTC. It is translated as CASSLDQGGSYNEQFF. Full variable domain (rest looked up from reference TRBV7-8 and TRBJ2-1): GAGVSQSPRYKVAKRGQDVALRCDPISGHVSLFWYQQALGQGPEFLTYFQNEAQLDKSGLPSDRFFAERPEGSVSTLKIQRTQQEDSAVYLCASSLDQGGSYNEQFFGPGTRLTVL.

This clone was detected once. V usage is TRBV11-2 and J usage is TRBJ1-1, with D maybe TRBD1 (5 bases). Deletions cut 3 bases from V and 0 bases from J, with 14 bases between. CDR3 length: 16 residues. Germline CDR1 SGHAT, CDR2 FQNNGV. CDR3 nucleotide sequence: TGTGCCAGCAGCTTCCCACTGGACAAACTGAACACTGAAGCTTTCTTT. Residues: CASSFPLDKLNTEAFF.

This chain links TRBV11-2 with TRBJ2-1; perhaps TRBD2 as D (6 bases). CDR3 size: 13 residues. V was clipped by 0 bases and J by 10 bases, with 10 bases between them. The V gene's germline CDR1 is SGHAT and CDR2 FQNNGV. CDR3 sequence reads: CASSLDRLAEQFF. The DNA for the CDR3 is TGTGCCAGCAGCTTAGATAGGCTAGCGGAGCAGTTCTTC. Filled out from reference TRBV11-2 and TRBJ2-1, the complete variable domain reads EAGVAQSPRYKIIEKRQSVAFWCNPISGHATLYWYQQILGQGPKLLIQFQNNGVVDDSQLPKDRFSAERLKGVDSTLKIQPAKLEDSAVYLCASSLDRLAEQFFGPGTRLTVL.

The genes are TRBV15 and TRBJ1-4, with D possibly being TRBD1 (5 bases). Germline V gene lookup returns CDR1 LNHNV and CDR2 YYDKDF (reference sequence). V was cut by 8 bases and J by 0 bases, with 16 bases left in between. This CDR3 has 16 residues. The CDR3 spells CATAGGGVATNEKLFF. The DNA for the CDR3 is TGTGCCACCGCCGGCGGGGGGGTAGCAACTAATGAAAAACTGTTTTTT.

The V and J genes are TRBV5-1 and TRBJ1-5, with 7 bases that match TRBD1. The CDR3 is 18 residues long. Germline V gives CDR1 SGHRS, CDR2 YFSETQ. The ends lost 5 bases at V and 2 bases at J; junction bases unmatched: 16. CDR3 DNA sequence: TGCGCCAGCAGGCACAGGGAGACGACAGGGAATCGCAATCAGCCCCAGCATTTT. Its protein is CASRHRETTGNRNQPQHF.

The chain is built from TRBV3-1 (or the pseudogene TRBV3-2) and TRBJ2-5; 7 bases are a match to TRBD1. V was pared by 3 bases and J by 4 bases, with 8 bases of the junction left unmatched. The CDR3 is 15 amino acids. Germline CDR1 reads LGHDT; CDR2 reads YNNKEL (reference sequence). This CDR3 is CASSQSGGRGETQYF. In nucleotides, the CDR3 is TGTGCCAGCAGCCAGTCAGGGGGTCGGGGAGAGACCCAGTACTTC.

The V and J genes are TRBV18 and TRBJ1-1; D call uncertain. The ends were cut back, 3 bases at V and 3 bases at J, with 8 bases in the middle. The length of the CDR3 is 13 residues. Germline CDR1 reads KGHSH; CDR2 reads LQKENI. CDR3: CASSPVRDTEAFF. In DNA, the CDR3 is TGTGCCAGCTCACCGGTGAGGGACACTGAAGCTTTCTTT.

V usage is TRBV3-1 (or the pseudogene TRBV3-2) and J usage is TRBJ2-2; tentatively, D is TRBD1 (5 bases). The ends were cut back, 5 bases at V and 2 bases at J, with 15 bases in the middle. CDR1 LGHDT and CDR2 YNNKEL come from the germline V gene (reference sequence). CDR3 size: 16 residues. This CDR3 is CASSTPGQHNTGELFF. CDR3 sequence (DNA): TGTGCCAGCAGCACCCCCGGACAACACAACACCGGGGAGCTGTTTTTT.

The V gene is TRBV5-1, the J gene TRBJ2-3, with D tentatively TRBD2 (6 bases). Between the trimmed V and J ends, which lost 1 base and 2 bases, there was a span of 11 bases. Germline loops: CDR1 SGHRS, CDR2 YFSETQ. CDR3 length: 15 residues. CDR3 amino acids: CASSLRPSDTDTQYF. CDR3 coding DNA: TGCGCCAGCAGCTTGCGGCCTAGCGACACAGATACGCAGTATTTT.

This clone occurred once. This sequence joins TRBV11-2 and TRBJ1-3; D is unclear. CDR1 is SGHAT and CDR2 is FQNNGV in the germline V gene. This CDR3 is built from 15 residues. V was trimmed by 3 bases and J by 0 bases, leaving 9 bases between them. The CDR3 nucleotides are TGTGCCAGCAGCTTGGCAGGCCACTCTGGAAACACCATATATTTT. Translation: CASSLAGHSGNTIYF.